This T cell receptor beta chain was captured by sequencing in a study of technical replicates of blood from a handful of donors. In germline, CDR1 is SEHNR, CDR2 FQNEAQ (reference sequence). V was trimmed by 3 bases and J by 15 bases, leaving 12 bases between them. The CDR3 is 11 amino acids. Method: immunoSEQ multiplex PCR; TCRdb's copy keeps in-frame clones and lacks some. The sample holds more than 65,000 clones, over 85% seen once. The chain carries TRBV7-9 and TRBJ2-1; D ambiguous. Sequenced: T cells isolated from PBMCs. The origin of this receptor is a human donor in good health. Here the CDR3 reads CASSLGPHRFF. CDR3 bases: TGTGCCAGCAGCTTGGGCCCCCACCGGTTCTTC.